The subject of this entry is one T cell receptor beta chain. Sequencing used immunoSEQ multiplex PCR; TCRdb keeps in-frame clones, though not all of them. This table has tens of thousands of clones, 90% to 95% appearing once. The CDR3 contains 15 residues. Germline values: CDR1 MGHRA, CDR2 YSYEKL. The V segment lost 4 bases and the J segment 5 bases; nucleotides outside the gene matches: 8. This sample stems from a study of technical replicates of blood from a handful of donors. Sequencing input: T cells isolated from PBMCs. The chain has TRBV4-1 and TRBJ2-5, with 9 bases that match TRBD2. The TCR was taken from a human donor in good health. Some clones in this sample may be carry-over from other donors' samples. CDR3 coding DNA: TGCGCCAGCAGCCTCCTAGCGGGGTCGGGGGAGACCCAGTACTTC. Translation: CASSLLAGSGETQYF.